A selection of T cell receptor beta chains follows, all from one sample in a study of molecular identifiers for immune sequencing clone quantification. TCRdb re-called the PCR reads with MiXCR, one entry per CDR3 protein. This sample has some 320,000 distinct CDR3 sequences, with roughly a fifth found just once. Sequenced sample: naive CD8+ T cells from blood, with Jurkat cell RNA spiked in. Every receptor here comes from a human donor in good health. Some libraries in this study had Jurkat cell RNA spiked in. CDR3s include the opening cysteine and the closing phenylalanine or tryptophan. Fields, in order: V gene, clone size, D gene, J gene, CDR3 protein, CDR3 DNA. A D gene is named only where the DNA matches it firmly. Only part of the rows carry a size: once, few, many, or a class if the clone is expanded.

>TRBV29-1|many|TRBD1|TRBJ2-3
CSVPGQGSDTQYF
TGCAGCGTTCCGGGACAGGGGTCAGATACGCAGTATTTT
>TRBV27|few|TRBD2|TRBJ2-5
CASSLSGVAGGPNQETQYF
TGTGCCAGCAGTTTATCCGGGGTAGCGGGAGGGCCAAACCAAGAGACCCAGTACTTC
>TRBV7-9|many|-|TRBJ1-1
CANLPQDEAFF
TGTGCCAACCTACCCCAGGACGAAGCTTTCTTT
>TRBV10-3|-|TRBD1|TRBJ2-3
CAISRGQGFLTDTQYF
TGTGCCATCAGTAGAGGACAGGGGTTCCTAACAGATACGCAGTATTTT
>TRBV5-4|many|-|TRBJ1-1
CASSFGELITEAFF
TGTGCCAGCAGCTTTGGAGAATTAATCACTGAAGCTTTCTTT
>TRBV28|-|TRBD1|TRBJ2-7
CASSQPPDRGAYEQYF
TGTGCCAGCAGCCAGCCCCCGGACAGGGGGGCCTACGAGCAGTACTTC
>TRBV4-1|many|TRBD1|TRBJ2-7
CASSQELGQSYEQYF
TGCGCCAGCAGCCAAGAGTTGGGACAGTCCTACGAGCAGTACTTC
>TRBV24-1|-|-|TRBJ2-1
CATSDPPVAEGSNEQFF
TGTGCCACCAGTGACCCTCCTGTGGCGGAGGGGTCCAATGAGCAGTTCTTC
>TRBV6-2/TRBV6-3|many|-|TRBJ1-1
CASWDRQNTEAFF
TGTGCCAGTTGGGACCGGCAGAACACTGAAGCTTTCTTT
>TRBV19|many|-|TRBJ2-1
CASSPRGLRTYNEQFF
TGTGCCAGTAGCCCCAGGGGCTTACGGACCTACAATGAGCAGTTCTTC
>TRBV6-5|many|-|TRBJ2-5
CASSRFTGTQETQYF
TGTGCCAGCAGTCGATTTACCGGGACTCAAGAGACCCAGTACTTC
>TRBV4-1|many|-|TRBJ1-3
CASSQDRPPPGNTIYF
TGCGCCAGCAGCCAAGATCGCCCCCCCCCTGGAAACACCATATATTTT
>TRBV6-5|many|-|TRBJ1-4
CASSYGGWANEKLFF
TGTGCCAGCAGCTACGGGGGGTGGGCTAATGAAAAACTGTTTTTT
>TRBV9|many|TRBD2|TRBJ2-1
CASRAGTSGNINEQFF
TGTGCCAGCAGGGCTGGGACTAGCGGGAATATAAATGAGCAGTTCTTC
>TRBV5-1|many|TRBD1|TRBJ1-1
CASLPGQGGFMNTEAFF
TGCGCCAGCCTTCCCGGACAGGGAGGTTTCATGAACACTGAAGCTTTCTTT
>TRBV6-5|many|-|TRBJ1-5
CASSAGGDQPQHF
TGTGCCAGCAGTGCCGGGGGGGATCAGCCCCAGCATTTT
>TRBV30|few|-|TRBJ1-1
CAWSLDINTEAFF
TGTGCCTGGAGTTTGGATATTAACACTGAAGCTTTCTTT
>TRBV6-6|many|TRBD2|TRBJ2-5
CASSYPGGGEGQETQYF
TGTGCCAGCAGTTACCCCGGTGGCGGGGAGGGACAAGAGACCCAGTACTTC
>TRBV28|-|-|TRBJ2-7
CASSLAGSCEQYF
TGTGCCAGCAGTTTAGCGGGCTCCTGCGAGCAGTACTTC
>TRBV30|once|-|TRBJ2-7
CAWSALLGGYYELYF
TGTGCCTGGAGTGCTTTATTAGGGGGATACTACGAGCTGTACTTC
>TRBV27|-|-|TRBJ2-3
CASAKIRVVGTDTQYF
TGTGCCAGCGCAAAAATAAGGGTGGTTGGCACAGATACGCAGTATTTT
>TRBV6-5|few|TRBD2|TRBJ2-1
CASSYFSGGDQFF
TGTGCCAGCAGTTACTTTAGCGGGGGAGATCAGTTCTTC
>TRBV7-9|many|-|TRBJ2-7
CASSLGRGVDEQYF
TGTGCCAGCAGCTTGGGAAGGGGGGTGGACGAGCAGTACTTC
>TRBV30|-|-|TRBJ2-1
CALNSDSSYDEQFF
TGTGCCTTGAATAGCGATAGCTCCTACGATGAGCAGTTCTTC
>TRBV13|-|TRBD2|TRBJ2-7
CASSLGLAGGEQHF
TGTGCCAGCAGCTTGGGACTAGCGGGAGGAGAGCAGCACTTC
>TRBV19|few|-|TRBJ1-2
CASSLPHWAGSNYGYTF
TGTGCCAGTTCTCTCCCCCACTGGGCAGGGTCTAACTATGGCTACACCTTC
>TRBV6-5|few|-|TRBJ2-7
CASSLGRESSYEQYF
TGTGCCAGCAGTTTGGGTAGGGAGAGCTCCTACGAGCAGTACTTC
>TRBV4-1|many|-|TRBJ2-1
CASSQERYSYNEQFF
TGCGCCAGCAGCCAAGAGAGATACTCCTACAATGAGCAGTTCTTC
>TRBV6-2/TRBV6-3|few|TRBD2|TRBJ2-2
CASSWLAGGRGTGELFF
TGTGCCAGCAGTTGGCTAGCGGGGGGCCGGGGCACCGGGGAGCTGTTTTTT
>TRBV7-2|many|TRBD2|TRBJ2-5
CASSLADLAGGRRETQYF
TGTGCCAGCAGCTTAGCCGACCTAGCGGGAGGTCGCAGAGAGACCCAGTACTTC
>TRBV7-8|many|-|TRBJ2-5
CASSPLLATYF
TGTGCCAGCAGCCCCCTCCTAGCCACCTACTTC
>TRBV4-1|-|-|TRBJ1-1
CASSQLNTEASF
TGCGCCAGCAGCCAGCTAAACACTGAAGCTTCCTTT
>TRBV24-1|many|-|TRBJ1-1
CATARGLDTEAFF
TGTGCCACCGCAAGGGGATTAGACACTGAAGCTTTCTTT
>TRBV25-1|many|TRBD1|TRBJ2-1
CASSVPDRFDEQFF
TGTGCCAGCAGTGTCCCGGACAGGTTCGATGAGCAGTTCTTC